This entry lists 5 T cell receptor beta chains sequenced from one sample in a study of blood T cell repertoires in COVID-19. Sequencing used immunoSEQ multiplex PCR; TCRdb keeps in-frame clones, though not all of them. In the table there are fewer than 75,000 clones, around nine tenths of which are singletons. Sequenced material: peripheral blood. The receptor set was obtained from a man aged 60 to 75 with acute or convalescent COVID-19.

CDR3 residues: CASSATTGGGKAFF. CDR3 coding DNA: TGTGCCAGCAGCGCCACGACAGGGGGCGGCAAAGCTTTCTTT. The rearrangement joins TRBV9 to TRBJ1-1; 10 bases agree with TRBD1. There are 14 residues in the CDR3. Germline CDR1 and CDR2: SGDLS and YYNGEE. V shed 3 bases and J 9 bases; nucleotides not matched to a gene: 8.

The chain joins TRBV6-5 to TRBJ1-2; the match to TRBD1 covers 11 bases. J was trimmed by 7 bases and V by 6 bases; bases with no gene match: 10. CDR1 and CDR2 from the germline V gene are MNHEY and SVGAGI. This CDR3 is built from 15 residues. For the CDR3, the DNA is TGTGCCAGCAGGCGGACCGGGACAGGGGGAGGTGGCTACACCTTC. Protein product: CASRRTGTGGGGYTF.

V is TRBV19 and J is TRBJ2-2, with D tentatively TRBD2 (7 bases). CDR1 is LNHDA and CDR2 is SQIVND in the germline V gene (reference sequence). Trimming shortened V by 7 bases and J by 1 base, and 16 bases separated the two germline ends. This CDR3 has 16 residues. CDR3 protein: CASNPWGGWNTGELFF. Written as DNA, the CDR3 is TGTGCCAGTAATCCATGGGGGGGCTGGAACACCGGGGAGCTGTTTTTT.

The chain is built from TRBV10-2 and TRBJ1-5; D perhaps matches TRBD1 (5 bases). Germline lookup yields CDR1 WSHSY and CDR2 SAAADI. The CDR3 covers 18 residues. Trimming stripped 0 bases from V and 1 base from J, with 16 bases between. This CDR3 is CASSESFLAGLSNQPQHF. As DNA, the CDR3 is TGCGCCAGCAGTGAGTCGTTTTTGGCAGGGCTCAGCAATCAGCCCCAGCATTTT.

The V and J genes are TRBV7-9 and TRBJ1-2; 9 bases match TRBD1. CDR3 length equals 16 residues. Trimming cost V 3 bases and J 4 bases; bases outside gene matches: 9. Germline-derived CDR1 and CDR2 are SEHNR and FQNEAQ (reference sequence). CDR3 sequence reads: CASSFGTGRSAYGYTF. CDR3 nucleotide sequence: TGTGCCAGCAGCTTCGGGACAGGGAGGAGTGCCTATGGCTACACCTTC. The complete variable domain, with remaining parts taken from reference TRBV7-9 and TRBJ1-2, reads DTGVSQNPRHKITKRGQNVTFRCDPISEHNRLYWYRQTLGQGPEFLTYFQNEAQLEKSRLLSDRFSAERPKGSFSTLEIQRTEQGDSAMYLCASSFGTGRSAYGYTFGSGTRLTVV.